Below, 22 T cell receptor beta chains from the same sample are listed, as sequenced in a study of T cells after somatic rescue of genetic block. Measured with immunoSEQ multiplex PCR; TCRdb has only the in-frame clones, and not every one. This sample has approximately 58,000 clones; approximately 96% occur once, and the top ten carry about 0.075%. Sequencing was performed on peripheral blood mononuclear cells (PBMCs). All receptors derive from a child younger than two.

The V gene is TRBV14, the J gene TRBJ1-1; D might be TRBD1 (6 bases). The V and J ends lost 1 base and 11 bases respectively, with 11 bases between them. Germline V gene data show CDR1 as SGHDN and CDR2 as FVKESK. The CDR3 is made up of 12 amino acids. The CDR3 DNA sequence: TGTGCCAGCAGCCAAGTGGGAGGGGGGGCTTTCTTT. This translates into CASSQVGGGAFF.

The CDR3 loop is CASSPGGARGYTF. The CDR3 coding sequence is TGTGCCAGCAGCCCCGGAGGGGCGCGAGGCTACACCTTC. The chain carries TRBV7-2 and TRBJ1-2; perhaps TRBD1 as D (5 bases). Trimming stripped 5 bases from V and 8 bases from J, with 15 bases between. This CDR3 has 13 residues. Per the germline V gene, CDR1 is SGHTA and CDR2 is FQGNSA.

This chain connects TRBV5-1 to TRBJ2-3, with 7 bases lining up with TRBD2. CDR1 SGHRS and CDR2 YFSETQ come from the germline V gene. V dropped 5 bases and J dropped 0; count of bases not matched to a gene: 9. The CDR3 loop spans 16 amino acids. The CDR3 is CASSFRLAASTDTQYF. As DNA, the CDR3 is TGCGCCAGCAGTTTTAGACTAGCCGCAAGCACAGATACGCAGTATTTT. Based on the CDR3 plus reference TRBV5-1 and TRBJ2-3, the full variable domain is KAGVTQTPRYLIKTRGQQVTLSCSPISGHRSVSWYQQTPGQGLQFLFEYFSETQRNKGNFPGRFSGRQFSNSRSEMNVSTLELGDSALYLCASSFRLAASTDTQYFGPGTRLTVL.

The chain recombines TRBV4-1 with TRBJ2-7; 11 bases align to TRBD2. Germline V gene data show CDR1 as MGHRA and CDR2 as YSYEKL. This CDR3 comprises 17 residues. The V gene end was trimmed by 2 bases and the J gene end by 2 bases; junction bases not matched to a gene: 8. CDR3 amino acids: CASSQRVLAGGPYEQYF. The CDR3 nucleotides are TGCGCCAGCAGCCAAAGGGTCCTAGCGGGAGGTCCCTACGAGCAGTACTTC.

The chain employs TRBV6-6 and TRBJ1-6; D may be TRBD1 (6 bases). This CDR3 is built from 13 residues. V was clipped by 4 bases and J by 6 bases, with 7 bases between them. CDR1 and CDR2 from the germline V gene are MNHNY and SVGAGI (reference sequence). This chain's CDR3 is CASSSRGNSPLHF. The CDR3 DNA sequence: TGTGCCAGCAGTTCCAGGGGTAATTCACCCCTCCACTTT.

As concerns this clone: At one boundary the junction diverges from the germline segment, which might be a read error. The chain couples TRBV6-6 to TRBJ2-7; a possible D gene is TRBD2 (6 bases). CDR3 size: 14 residues. CDR1 and CDR2 from the germline V gene are MNHNY and SVGAGI (reference sequence). The CDR3 sequence: CASSYLTESTGLHF. The CDR3 region has the DNA TGTGCCAGCAGTTACCTTACGGAATCTACGGGACTTCACTTC.

V usage is TRBV7-6 and J usage is TRBJ2-3; TRBD2 aligns across 10 bases. Trimming at V came to 5 bases and at J to 0 bases, leaving 5 bases not matched to a gene. CDR1 SGHVS and CDR2 FNYEAQ come from the germline V gene. The CDR3 is 16 residues long. The CDR3 sequence is CASSPLTSGSTDTQYF. CDR3 DNA sequence: TGTGCCAGCAGCCCCTTGACTAGCGGGAGCACAGATACGCAGTATTTT. The full variable domain, in which reference TRBV7-6 and TRBJ2-3 provide the parts outside the CDR3, is GAGVSQSPRYKVTKRGQDVALRCDPISGHVSLYWYRQALGQGPEFLTYFNYEAQQDKSGLPNDRFSAERPEGSISTLTIQRTEQRDSAMYRCASSPLTSGSTDTQYFGPGTRLTVL.

As regards this clone: At the DNA level, this CDR3 is encoded by other sequences in the same sample as well. This chain links TRBV4-3 with TRBJ2-3; 14 bases align to TRBD2. CDR3 length equals 16 residues. From germline, CDR1 is LGHNA and CDR2 YSLEER. V shed 1 base and J 3 bases; nucleotides not matched to a gene: 0. CDR3 amino acids: CASSQGLAGGTDTQYF. CDR3 nucleotides: TGCGCCAGCAGCCAAGGACTAGCGGGAGGGACAGATACGCAGTATTTT.

The chain combines TRBV5-4 with TRBJ2-7, with D perhaps matching TRBD1 (6 bases). V was pared by 0 bases and J by 6 bases, with 13 bases between. This CDR3 is built from 14 residues. Germline CDR1 SGHNT, CDR2 YYREEE (reference sequence). The CDR3 loop is CASSLVTGFGEQYF. CDR3 coding DNA: TGTGCCAGCAGCTTGGTTACAGGGTTCGGCGAGCAGTACTTC.

V and J are TRBV5-8 and TRBJ2-7; D gene uncertain. The germline V and J ends were trimmed by 4 bases and 2 bases, with 1 base remaining between them. Germline values: CDR1 SGHTS, CDR2 YDEGEE. This CDR3 is built from 10 residues. CDR3 DNA sequence: TGTGCCAGCAGCACCTACGAGCAGTACTTC. Translation gives CASSTYEQYF.

This CDR3 reads CASSPGGTPNTEAFF. The CDR3 DNA reads as TGCGCCAGCAGCCCGGGGGGGACCCCCAACACTGAAGCTTTCTTT. The chain carries TRBV5-1 and TRBJ1-1; weak D call: TRBD1 (5 bases). V dropped 4 bases and J dropped 2 bases, with 15 bases sitting between them. Germline CDR1 and CDR2: SGHRS and YFSETQ. The CDR3 covers 15 residues.

V gene TRBV27 combines with J gene TRBJ2-2, with 7 bases identical to TRBD1. The CDR3 extends over 17 amino acids. Germline CDR1 and CDR2: MNHEY and SMNVEV (reference sequence). With 5 bases clipped from V and 6 bases from J, the junction kept 15 bases outside the gene matches. The CDR3 sequence is CASSTSTQGYISGELFF. DNA for the CDR3: TGTGCCAGCAGTACCTCTACACAGGGGTATATATCCGGGGAGCTGTTTTTT.

J is TRBJ1-4 and V is TRBV21-1; the table's D call, TRBD1, was not checked against the DNA. TRBV21-1 is an annotated pseudogene. There are 15 residues in the CDR3. CDR3 sequence: CASSDRQGPNEKLFF. DNA for the CDR3: TGTGCCAGCAGCGACCGACAGGGCCCAAATGAAAAACTGTTTTTT.

Only one count was recorded for this clone. The CDR3 spells CASSFLAGVETQYF. In DNA form, the CDR3 reads TGTGCCAGCAGCTTCCTAGCGGGAGTTGAGACCCAGTACTTC. The rearrangement links TRBV7-9 to TRBJ2-5; TRBD2 aligns across 10 bases. CDR1 SEHNR and CDR2 FQNEAQ come from the germline V gene (reference sequence). V dropped 3 bases and J dropped 5; count of bases not matched to a gene: 3. The CDR3 is 14 amino acids.

The chain has TRBV6-5 and TRBJ1-2; a possible D gene is TRBD1 (6 bases). The CDR3 is 12 amino acids. CDR1 is MNHEY and CDR2 is SVGAGI in the germline V gene. V shed 9 bases and J shed 4 bases, with 12 bases lying between them. For the CDR3, the DNA is TGTGCCAGTGAACAGGGAGGCTATGGCTACACCTTC. This gives the protein CASEQGGYGYTF.

CDR3 region: CASSLSTGGNEQFF. CDR3 DNA sequence: TGTGCCAGCAGTTTATCGACAGGGGGCAATGAGCAGTTCTTC. The rearrangement joins TRBV27 to TRBJ2-1; 9 bases line up with TRBD1. The CDR3 runs to 14 residues. Germline-derived CDR1 and CDR2 are MNHEY and SMNVEV (reference sequence). V gave up 0 bases and J gave up 6 bases; unmatched junction bases: 0.

This CDR3 reads CASSVGQGRHEQYF. In DNA, the CDR3 is TGTGCCAGCAGCGTAGGACAGGGGAGGCACGAGCAGTACTTC. The chain uses TRBV9 and TRBJ2-7, with 8 bases fitting TRBD1. This CDR3 comprises 14 residues. J was trimmed by 5 bases and V by 0 bases; bases with no gene match: 4. The V gene's germline CDR1 is SGDLS and CDR2 YYNGEE.

The J gene is TRBJ2-1, the V gene TRBV4-1; TRBD2 aligns across 11 bases. The germline CDR1 and CDR2 sequences are MGHRA and YSYEKL. This CDR3 contains 16 residues. J was trimmed by 9 bases and V by 0 bases; bases with no gene match: 7. CDR3 nucleotide sequence: TGCGCCAGCAGCCAAGATCAACTAGCGGGAGTTGGTGAGCAGTTCTTC. Translating it yields CASSQDQLAGVGEQFF.

The chain joins TRBV19 to TRBJ1-1, with D possibly matching TRBD1 (6 bases). Germline V gene data show CDR1 as LNHDA and CDR2 as SQIVND (reference sequence). The CDR3 contains 15 residues. V was shortened by 0 bases and J by 6 bases, with 14 bases between the two germline ends. CDR3 loop: CASSIDRPRGAEAFF. The DNA of the CDR3 is TGTGCCAGTAGTATAGATCGTCCCAGGGGAGCTGAAGCTTTCTTT.

This sequence joins TRBV9 and TRBJ2-1, with D tentatively TRBD2 (5 bases). V lost 0 bases to trimming and J lost 7 bases, with 14 bases between them. Germline CDR1 is SGDLS and CDR2 is YYNGEE. This CDR3 has 15 amino acids. The CDR3 spells CASSVGAREGNEQFF. DNA of the CDR3: TGTGCCAGCAGCGTAGGGGCTAGAGAGGGAAATGAGCAGTTCTTC. Full variable domain (missing parts from reference TRBV9 and TRBJ2-1): DSGVTQTPKHLITATGQRVTLRCSPRSGDLSVYWYQQSLDQGLQFLIQYYNGEERAKGNILERFSAQQFPDLHSELNLSSLELGDSALYFCASSVGAREGNEQFFGPGTRLTVL.

The chain joins TRBV28 to TRBJ2-3; weak D call: TRBD2 (5 bases). The CDR3 runs to 14 residues. Germline V CDR1 and CDR2: MDHEN, SYDVKM. V was trimmed by 5 bases and J by 5 bases, leaving 14 bases between them. CDR3 bases: TGTGCCAGCAGTGCGGGTCTTCGGGGAGATACGCAGTATTTT. Amino acids: CASSAGLRGDTQYF.

The chain couples TRBV5-4 to TRBJ2-7, with TRBD2 as a possible D gene (5 bases). Germline V gene sequence: CDR1 SGHNT, CDR2 YYREEE (reference sequence). This CDR3 has 14 amino acids. Between the trimmed V and J ends, which lost 0 bases and 1 base, there was a span of 8 bases. DNA of the CDR3: TGTGCCAGCAGCTTGGGTCCGGGATCCTACGAGCAGTACTTC. Its protein is CASSLGPGSYEQYF. Together with reference TRBV5-4 and TRBJ2-7, the CDR3 gives the full variable domain: ETGVTQSPTHLIKTRGQQVTLRCSSQSGHNTVSWYQQALGQGPQFIFQYYREEENGRGNFPPRFSGLQFPNYSSELNVNALELDDSALYLCASSLGPGSYEQYFGPGTRLTVT.